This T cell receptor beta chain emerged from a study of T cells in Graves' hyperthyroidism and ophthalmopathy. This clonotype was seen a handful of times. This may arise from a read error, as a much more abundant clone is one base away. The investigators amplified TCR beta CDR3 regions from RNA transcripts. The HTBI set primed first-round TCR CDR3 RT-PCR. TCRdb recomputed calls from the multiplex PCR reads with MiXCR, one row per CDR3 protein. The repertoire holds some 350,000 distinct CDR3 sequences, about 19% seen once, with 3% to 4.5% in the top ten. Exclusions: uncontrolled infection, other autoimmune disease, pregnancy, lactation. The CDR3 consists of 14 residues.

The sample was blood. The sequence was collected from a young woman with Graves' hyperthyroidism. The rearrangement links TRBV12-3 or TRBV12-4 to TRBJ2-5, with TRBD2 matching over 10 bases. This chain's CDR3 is CASSFLAGAETKYF. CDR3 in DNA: TGTGCCAGCAGTTTTCTAGCGGGGGCTGAGACCAAGTACTTC.